These T cell receptor beta chains were read from a single sample in a study of T cells in Graves' hyperthyroidism and ophthalmopathy. One entry per CDR3 protein, called by TCRdb with MiXCR from the multiplex PCR reads. This table has 150,000 to 200,000 distinct CDR3 sequences, around 15% appearing once. Sequencing used blood. The receptors originated from a woman between 45 and 60 years old with Graves' hyperthyroidism. CDR3s include the opening cysteine and the closing phenylalanine or tryptophan.

J gene | V gene | CDR3 protein
TRBJ1-5 | TRBV6-1 | CASSGRGYVSNQPQHF
TRBJ2-6 | TRBV6-1 | CASSEKDSGANVLTF
TRBJ1-2 | TRBV4-3 | CASSQDNREGSISYTF
TRBJ1-6 | TRBV10-3 | CASGNRDRGFSYNSPLHF
TRBJ1-2 | TRBV5-1 | CASSHRGAYGYTF
TRBJ1-5 | TRBV2 | CASSWEGGNQPQHF
TRBJ1-4 | TRBV27 | CASSLLGQGEKLFF
TRBJ2-5 | TRBV4-2 | CASSQDQNRQETQYF
TRBJ2-6 | TRBV20-1 | CSARLQGHGANVLTF
TRBJ2-2 | TRBV20-1 | CSARDEGLAGYTGELFF
TRBJ1-3 | TRBV10-3 | CAISDGQGVGNTIYF
TRBJ2-7 | TRBV7-9 | CASSLAMGLQIHEQYF
TRBJ2-1 | TRBV12-3/TRBV12-4 | CASKPGGRKGNEQFF
TRBJ1-6 | TRBV19 | CASSIGTVVSPLHF
TRBJ2-1 | TRBV7-9 | CASSAGQGDYNGQFF
TRBJ1-1 | TRBV19 | CASSTPWNTEAFF
TRBJ1-1 | TRBV12-3/TRBV12-4 | CASTIAVRPNTEAFF
TRBJ1-1 | TRBV19 | CASSMGQIEAFF
TRBJ2-1 | TRBV12-3/TRBV12-4 | CASSLRAGDSYNEQFF
TRBJ1-2 | TRBV13 | CVSADSANYDYTF
TRBJ1-6 | TRBV7-9 | CASSSEGNSPLHF
TRBJ2-1 | TRBV7-3 | CASSLTKDAQQFF
TRBJ2-1 | TRBV29-1 | CSVGDYNEQFF
TRBJ2-1 | TRBV7-9 | CASSLKDSVGEQFF
TRBJ2-3 | TRBV4-3 | CASSHGSASGDSTDTQYF
TRBJ1-3 | TRBV10-1 | CASSDPGNTIYF
TRBJ1-1 | TRBV4-3 | CASSQGQWNTEAFF
TRBJ2-5 | TRBV7-3 | CASSFGVGGRQETQYF
TRBJ1-5 | TRBV6-1 | CASSHDRGSNQPQHF
TRBJ1-5 | TRBV5-1 | CASSRGGDSNQPQHF
TRBJ1-1 | TRBV18 | CASSENTGLGEAFF
TRBJ1-1 | TRBV3-1 | CASSLLLSTEAFF
TRBJ1-4 | TRBV9 | CASSYSWWDPEKLFF
TRBJ2-5 | TRBV12-3/TRBV12-4 | CASSPVTGGHQETQYF
TRBJ1-1 | TRBV2 | CATNGDSEAFF
TRBJ2-2 | TRBV30 | CAWSTGLFGELFF
TRBJ2-5 | TRBV11-2 | CASSLGLAGTQETQYF
TRBJ1-5 | TRBV18 | CASSPGQGRRNQPQHF
TRBJ1-5 | TRBV6-1 | CASSEGRSQPQHF
TRBJ1-1 | TRBV7-6 | CASSLDMNTEAFF
TRBJ2-2 | TRBV9 | CASSGAGTSGGGDTGELFF
TRBJ2-2 | TRBV28 | CASRARGRDTGELFF
TRBJ2-1 | TRBV6-2/TRBV6-3 | CASRGQGEREQFF
TRBJ1-6 | TRBV27 | CASSDVGRDSPLHF
TRBJ2-7 | TRBV2 | CASSVGGVGFSYEQYF
TRBJ2-2 | TRBV4-2 | CASTQRDRNTGELFF
TRBJ2-2 | TRBV12-3/TRBV12-4 | CASSLGLLIGELFF
TRBJ1-1 | TRBV7-8 | CASSHPAGTNTEAFF
TRBJ2-5 | TRBV11-2 | CASSFRGRQETQYF
TRBJ1-2 | TRBV28 | CASRTPYNYGYTF
TRBJ2-3 | TRBV6-5 | CASSLAGDTDTQYF
TRBJ1-1 | TRBV5-5 | CASSRTPMNTEAFF
TRBJ1-1 | TRBV27 | CASSLMAGNTEAFF
TRBJ1-1 | TRBV29-1 | CSVEGGDLSGTEAFF
TRBJ2-3 | TRBV2 | CASSARGRSDTQYF
TRBJ2-7 | TRBV6-1 | CASSRSDGPYEQYF
TRBJ2-1 | TRBV6-1 | CASSLTVYNEQFF